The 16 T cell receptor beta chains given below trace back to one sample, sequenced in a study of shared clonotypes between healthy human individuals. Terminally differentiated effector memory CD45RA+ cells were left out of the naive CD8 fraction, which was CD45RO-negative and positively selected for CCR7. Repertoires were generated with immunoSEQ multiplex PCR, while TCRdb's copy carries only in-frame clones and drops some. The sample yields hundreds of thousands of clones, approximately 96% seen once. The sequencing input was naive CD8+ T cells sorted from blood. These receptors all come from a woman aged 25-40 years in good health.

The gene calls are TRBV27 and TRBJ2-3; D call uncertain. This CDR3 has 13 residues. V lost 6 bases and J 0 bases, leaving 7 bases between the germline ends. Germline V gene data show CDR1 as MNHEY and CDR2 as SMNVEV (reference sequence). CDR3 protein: CASRIPSTDTQYF. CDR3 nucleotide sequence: TGTGCCAGCAGGATACCTAGCACAGATACGCAGTATTTT.

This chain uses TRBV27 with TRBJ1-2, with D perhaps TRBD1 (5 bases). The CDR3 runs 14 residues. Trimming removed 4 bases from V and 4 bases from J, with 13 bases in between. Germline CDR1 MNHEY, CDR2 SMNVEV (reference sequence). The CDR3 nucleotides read TGTGCCAGCAGTTCAGATTCGACAGCCTATGGCTACACCTTC. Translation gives CASSSDSTAYGYTF.

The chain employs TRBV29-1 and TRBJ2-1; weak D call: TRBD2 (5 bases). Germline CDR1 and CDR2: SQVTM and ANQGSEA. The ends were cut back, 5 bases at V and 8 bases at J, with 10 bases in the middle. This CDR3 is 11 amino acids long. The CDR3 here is CSVLEGYEQFF. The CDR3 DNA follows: TGCAGCGTTCTCGAGGGCTATGAGCAGTTCTTC.

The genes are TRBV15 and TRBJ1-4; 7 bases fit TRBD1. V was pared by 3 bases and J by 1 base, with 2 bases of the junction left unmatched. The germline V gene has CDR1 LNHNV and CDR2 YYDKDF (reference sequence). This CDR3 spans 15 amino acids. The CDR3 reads CATSRQGGTNEKLFF. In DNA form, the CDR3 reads TGTGCCACCAGCAGGCAGGGGGGAACTAATGAAAAACTGTTTTTT. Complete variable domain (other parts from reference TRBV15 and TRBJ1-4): DAMVIQNPRYQVTQFGKPVTLSCSQTLNHNVMYWYQQKSSQAPKLLFHYYDKDFNNEADTPDNFQSRRPNTSFCFLDIRSPGLGDTAMYLCATSRQGGTNEKLFFGSGTQLSVL.

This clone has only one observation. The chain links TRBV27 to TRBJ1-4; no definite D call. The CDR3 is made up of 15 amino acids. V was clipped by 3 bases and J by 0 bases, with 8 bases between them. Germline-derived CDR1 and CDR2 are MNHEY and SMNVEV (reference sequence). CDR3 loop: CASSLAMTTNEKLFF. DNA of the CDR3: TGTGCCAGCAGTTTGGCAATGACAACTAATGAAAAACTGTTTTTT.

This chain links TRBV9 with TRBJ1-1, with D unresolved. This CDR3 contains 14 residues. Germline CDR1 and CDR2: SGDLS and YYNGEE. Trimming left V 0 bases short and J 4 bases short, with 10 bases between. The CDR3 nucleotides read TGTGCCAGCAGCGTAGGCGCAGGATCCACTGAAGCTTTCTTT. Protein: CASSVGAGSTEAFF.

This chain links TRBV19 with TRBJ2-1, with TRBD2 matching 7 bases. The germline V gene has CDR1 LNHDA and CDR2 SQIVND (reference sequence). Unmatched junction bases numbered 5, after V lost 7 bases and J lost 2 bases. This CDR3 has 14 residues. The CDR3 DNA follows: TGTGCCAGTAAGATCAGCGGGACCTACAATGAGCAGTTCTTC. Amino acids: CASKISGTYNEQFF. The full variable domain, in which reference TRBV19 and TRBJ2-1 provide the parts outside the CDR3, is DGGITQSPKYLFRKEGQNVTLSCEQNLNHDAMYWYRQDPGQGLRLIYYSQIVNDFQKGDIAEGYSVSREKKESFPLTVTSAQKNPTAFYLCASKISGTYNEQFFGPGTRLTVL.

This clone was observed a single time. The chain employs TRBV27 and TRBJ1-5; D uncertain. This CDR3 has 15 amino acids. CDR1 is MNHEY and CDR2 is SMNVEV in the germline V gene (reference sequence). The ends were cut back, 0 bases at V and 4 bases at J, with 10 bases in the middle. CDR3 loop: CASSLSKGANQPQHF. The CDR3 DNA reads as TGTGCCAGCAGTTTATCGAAAGGTGCAAATCAGCCCCAGCATTTT.

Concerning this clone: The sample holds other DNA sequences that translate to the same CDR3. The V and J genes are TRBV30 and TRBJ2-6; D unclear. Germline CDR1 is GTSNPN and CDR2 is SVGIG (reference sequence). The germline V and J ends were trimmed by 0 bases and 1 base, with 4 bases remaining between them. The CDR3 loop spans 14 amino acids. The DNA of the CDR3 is TGTGCCTGGAGTGTAGGGTCTGGGGCCAACGTCCTGACTTTC. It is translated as CAWSVGSGANVLTF. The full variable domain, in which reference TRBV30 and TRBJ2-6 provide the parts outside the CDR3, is SQTIHQWPATLVQPVGSPLSLECTVEGTSNPNLYWYRQAAGRGLQLLFYSVGIGQISSEVPQNLSASRPQDRQFILSSKKLLLSDSGFYLCAWSVGSGANVLTFGAGSRLTVL.

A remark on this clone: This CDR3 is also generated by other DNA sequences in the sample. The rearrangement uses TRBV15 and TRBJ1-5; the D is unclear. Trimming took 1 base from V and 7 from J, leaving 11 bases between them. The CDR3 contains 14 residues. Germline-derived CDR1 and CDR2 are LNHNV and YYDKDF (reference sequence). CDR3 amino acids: CATSRVRGGQPQHF. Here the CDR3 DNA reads TGTGCCACCAGCAGAGTTCGGGGTGGCCAGCCCCAGCATTTT. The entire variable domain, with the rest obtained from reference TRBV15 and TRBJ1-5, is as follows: DAMVIQNPRYQVTQFGKPVTLSCSQTLNHNVMYWYQQKSSQAPKLLFHYYDKDFNNEADTPDNFQSRRPNTSFCFLDIRSPGLGDTAMYLCATSRVRGGQPQHFGDGTRLSIL.

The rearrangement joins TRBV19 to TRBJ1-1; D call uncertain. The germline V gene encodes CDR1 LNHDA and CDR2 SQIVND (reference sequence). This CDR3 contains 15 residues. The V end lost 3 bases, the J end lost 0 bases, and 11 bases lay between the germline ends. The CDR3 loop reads CASSIAPGLNTEAFF. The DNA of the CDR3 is TGTGCCAGTAGTATTGCGCCAGGCTTGAACACTGAAGCTTTCTTT.

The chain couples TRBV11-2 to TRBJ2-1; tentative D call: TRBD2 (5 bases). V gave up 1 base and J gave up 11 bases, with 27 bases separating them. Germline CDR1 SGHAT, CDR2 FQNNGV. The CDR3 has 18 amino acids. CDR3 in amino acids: CASSLGWLGETLRRKQFF. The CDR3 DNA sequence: TGTGCCAGCAGCTTAGGGTGGTTGGGAGAAACCCTCAGGCGTAAGCAGTTCTTC. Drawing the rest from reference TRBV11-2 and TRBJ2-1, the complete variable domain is EAGVAQSPRYKIIEKRQSVAFWCNPISGHATLYWYQQILGQGPKLLIQFQNNGVVDDSQLPKDRFSAERLKGVDSTLKIQPAKLEDSAVYLCASSLGWLGETLRRKQFFGPGTRLTVL.

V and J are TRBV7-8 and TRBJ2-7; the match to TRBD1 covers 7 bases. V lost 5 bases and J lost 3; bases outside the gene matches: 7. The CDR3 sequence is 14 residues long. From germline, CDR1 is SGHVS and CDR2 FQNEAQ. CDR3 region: CASSGRTGYYEQYF. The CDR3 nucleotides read TGTGCCAGCAGCGGGCGGACAGGTTACTACGAGCAGTACTTC. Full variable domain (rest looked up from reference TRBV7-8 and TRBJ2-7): GAGVSQSPRYKVAKRGQDVALRCDPISGHVSLFWYQQALGQGPEFLTYFQNEAQLDKSGLPSDRFFAERPEGSVSTLKIQRTQQEDSAVYLCASSGRTGYYEQYFGPGTRLTVT.

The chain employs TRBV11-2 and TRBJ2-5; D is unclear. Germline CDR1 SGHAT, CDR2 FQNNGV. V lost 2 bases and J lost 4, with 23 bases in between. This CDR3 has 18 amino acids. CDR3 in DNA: TGTGCCAGCAGCTTATTACCGAACCGGGCCCCCGGTGGAGAGACCCAGTACTTC. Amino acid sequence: CASSLLPNRAPGGETQYF. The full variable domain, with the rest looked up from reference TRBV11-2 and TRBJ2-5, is EAGVAQSPRYKIIEKRQSVAFWCNPISGHATLYWYQQILGQGPKLLIQFQNNGVVDDSQLPKDRFSAERLKGVDSTLKIQPAKLEDSAVYLCASSLLPNRAPGGETQYFGPGTRLLVL.

CDR3 bases: TGTGCCAGCAGTCACGGACTAGCGAGTTACAATGAGCAGTTCTTC. Protein sequence: CASSHGLASYNEQFF. The chain combines TRBV7-7 with TRBJ2-1; 9 bases map to TRBD2. The CDR3 runs 15 residues. Trimming cost V 6 bases and J 4 bases; bases outside gene matches: 7. Germline V CDR1 and CDR2: SSHAT, FNYEAQ (reference sequence).

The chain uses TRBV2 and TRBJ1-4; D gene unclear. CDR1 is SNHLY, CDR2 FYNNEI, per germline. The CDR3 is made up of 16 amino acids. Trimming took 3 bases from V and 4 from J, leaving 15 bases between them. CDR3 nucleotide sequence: TGTGCCAGCAGTGAGTTTGGGGTTCTCGGTAATGAAAAACTGTTTTTT. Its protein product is CASSEFGVLGNEKLFF.